The 3 T cell receptor beta chains below all came from one sample that was sequenced in a study of spatial heterogeneity in lung cancer. Time point reported: sample taken at primary tumor resection. Whole RNA, which was extracted from tumor, nontumor lung tissue or frozen PBMC, was sequenced without any cell sorting. TCRdb fed the 5' RACE reads into MiXCR, producing one record per CDR3 protein. This table holds under 11,000 distinct CDR3 sequences, around 3.9% found once. This material consisted of normal lung tissue next to the tumor, taken at surgery. All receptors come from a male donor with early-stage non-small cell lung cancer.

This clonotype is labeled medium-sized. This beta chain is an unintended read in a library built for alpha chains; its size means little. The chain employs TRBV7-8 and TRBJ2-7; D unclear. Germline values: CDR1 SGHVS, CDR2 FQNEAQ. Trimming took 5 bases from V and 5 from J, leaving 10 bases between them. The CDR3 totals 12 residues. The DNA for the CDR3 is TGTGCCAGCAGCCCCAGGTTGAACGAGCAGTACTTC. Translated, it gives CASSPRLNEQYF.

This clonotype was counted between two and nine times. This beta chain is an off-target read within a library intended for alpha chains, so its frequency means little. The chain couples TRBV9 to TRBJ2-2, with D possibly matching TRBD2 (5 bases). The length of the CDR3 is 18 residues. In germline, CDR1 is SGDLS, CDR2 YYNGEE. V was shortened by 0 bases and J by 0 bases, with 15 bases between the two germline ends. DNA of the CDR3: TGTGCCAGCAGCGTAGACGGAGGTGGGTTCGCGAACACCGGGGAGCTGTTTTTT. Its protein product is CASSVDGGGFANTGELFF.

This clonotype was counted ten times or more. This beta chain is a stray sequence in a library constructed for alpha chains; its clone size is not meaningful. The chain carries TRBV4-1 and TRBJ2-5; no definite D call. The CDR3 contains 17 residues. Between the trimmed V and J ends, which lost 4 bases and 1 base, there was a span of 19 bases. Germline V lookup: CDR1 MGHRA, CDR2 YSYEKL. The CDR3 loop is CASSLGITGGAQETQYF. DNA of the CDR3: TGCGCCAGCAGCCTGGGGATAACGGGTGGTGCCCAAGAGACCCAGTACTTC.